The 15 T cell receptor beta chains reported below all come from one sample, sequenced in a study of blood T cells in healthy people across ages. Together with a sample-barcoded 5' primer, a J-beta primer mix was included in a second PCR lasting roughly 6 to 12 cycles. TCRdb processed the 5' RACE reads anew with MiXCR; each CDR3 protein has one entry. The sample records approximately 2,000,000 distinct CDR3 sequences, roughly two fifths being singletons. Sequenced material: blood. The receptors were gathered from a human donor in good health.

As concerns this clonotype: One end of the junction fails to match germline, which may point to a read error. This chain's CDR3 is CASNQDPRRGYTF. Written as DNA, the CDR3 is TGCGCCAGCAACCAAGATCCCCGGAGGGGCTACACCTTC. The rearrangement uses TRBV4-1 and TRBJ1-2, with D uncertain. Germline CDR1 and CDR2: MGHRA and YSYEKL. CDR3 length: 13 amino acids.

The chain is built from TRBV15 and TRBJ2-7; 10 nucleotides agree with TRBD1. CDR1 and CDR2 (germline): LNHNV, YYDKDF (reference sequence). The V segment lost 3 bases and the J segment 1 base; nucleotides outside the gene matches: 3. The CDR3 is 15 amino acids. The CDR3 DNA reads as TGTGCCACCAGCAGCGACAGGGGGCTTTCCTACGAGCAGTACTTC. This codes for CATSSDRGLSYEQYF.

With respect to this clonotype: This may arise from a read error, as a much more abundant clone is one base away. This chain links TRBV12-3 or TRBV12-4 with TRBJ1-2; weak D call: TRBD1 (5 bases). The CDR3 runs 15 residues. Here the CDR3 reads CVSSSPRRGAHGYTF. The CDR3 bases are TGTGTCAGCAGTTCACCTCGAAGAGGGGCCCATGGCTACACCTTC.

This clonotype was counted a few times. V gene TRBV7-2 combines with J gene TRBJ2-1; tentatively, D is TRBD1 (6 bases). This CDR3 has 14 residues. CDR1 and CDR2 from the germline V gene are SGHTA and FQGNSA. Trimming shortened V by 3 bases and J by 4 bases, and 10 bases separated the two germline ends. CDR3 sequence: CASSFKTGYNEQFF. The CDR3 bases are TGTGCCAGCAGCTTTAAGACAGGATACAATGAGCAGTTCTTC.

This sequence joins TRBV19 and TRBJ1-1, with D unresolved. V was pared by 1 base and J by 4 bases, with 19 bases between. The CDR3 loop spans 17 amino acids. CDR1 is LNHDA, CDR2 SQIVND, per germline (reference sequence). CDR3 residues: CASSIGAVGLVLTEAFF. For the CDR3, the DNA is TGTGCCAGTAGTATAGGGGCGGTGGGGTTGGTTCTCACTGAAGCTTTCTTT.

This clonotype was detected a few times. The chain employs TRBV29-1 and TRBJ1-5; D might be TRBD1 (5 bases). The CDR3 runs 14 residues. V gave up 2 bases and J gave up 2 bases, with 10 bases separating them. The germline gives CDR1 SQVTM, CDR2 ANQGSEA. CDR3 bases: TGCAGCGTTGAAACCGGGGGAGGCAATCAGCCCCAGCATTTT. Protein product: CSVETGGGNQPQHF.

DNA of the CDR3: TGCGCCAGCAGCTTGGACCAGGGGTTGGCCACTGAAGCTTTCTTT. Its translation: CASSLDQGLATEAFF. V usage is TRBV5-1 and J usage is TRBJ1-1; a weak D match, TRBD1 (6 bases). Germline CDR1 and CDR2: SGHRS and YFSETQ. The V and J ends lost 0 bases and 4 bases respectively, with 13 bases between them. This CDR3 spans 15 amino acids.

This rearrangement joins TRBV24-1 to TRBJ2-2; the match to TRBD2 covers 9 bases. Germline CDR1 reads KGHDR; CDR2 reads SFDVKD. The CDR3 contains 15 residues. The V segment lost 4 bases and the J segment 4 bases; nucleotides outside the gene matches: 3. The CDR3 reads CATSEGLAGTGELFF. The CDR3 DNA follows: TGTGCCACCAGTGAGGGACTAGCAGGCACCGGGGAGCTGTTTTTT.

The rearrangement links TRBV13 to TRBJ2-7; D could derive from TRBD1 or TRBD2 (5 bases each). Germline V CDR1 and CDR2: PRHDT, FYEKMQ (reference sequence). The length of the CDR3 is 16 residues. V dropped 5 bases and J dropped 1 base, with 18 bases sitting between them. CDR3 loop: CASSPGATPGSYEQYF. In DNA form, the CDR3 reads TGTGCCAGCAGCCCTGGGGCCACGCCGGGGTCCTACGAGCAGTACTTC.

This clonotype was detected only a few times. J is TRBJ2-3 and V is TRBV7-2; D unclear. The CDR3 sequence is 13 residues long. V was pared by 5 bases and J by 2 bases, with 8 bases between. The germline CDR1 and CDR2 sequences are SGHTA and FQGNSA. CDR3: CASSKRTTDTQYF. The CDR3 coding sequence is TGTGCCAGCAGCAAGAGGACCACAGATACGCAGTATTTT.

The CDR3 is CASSKRGEDTEAFF. CDR3 in DNA: TGTGCCAGCAGTAAAAGGGGTGAGGACACTGAAGCTTTCTTT. The rearrangement joins TRBV6-2 or TRBV6-3 to TRBJ1-1; perhaps TRBD1 as D (5 bases). Trimming took 5 bases from V and 3 from J, leaving 13 bases between them. Germline-derived CDR1 and CDR2 are MNHEY and SVGEGT. The CDR3 loop spans 14 amino acids.

Only a few counts were recorded for this clonotype. The junction and the germline gene differ at one end; a read error may be behind it. This chain uses TRBV12-3 or TRBV12-4 with TRBJ1-1; D not resolved. This CDR3 has 14 amino acids. The DNA for the CDR3 is TGTGCCAGCAGTTTCACCTTAACGAACGCTGAAGCTTTCTTT. It translates to CASSFTLTNAEAFF.

A few counts support this clonotype. The chain carries TRBV6-5 and TRBJ1-2; D not resolved. V was cut by 7 bases and J by 6 bases, with 18 bases left in between. The CDR3 loop spans 14 amino acids. From germline, CDR1 is MNHEY and CDR2 SVGAGI. CDR3: CASMGLDGINGYTF. The DNA for the CDR3 is TGTGCCAGCATGGGTTTAGATGGGATAAATGGCTACACCTTC.

The V call is TRBV5-1, the J call TRBJ2-3; TRBD1 agrees at 9 bases. The CDR3 is 18 amino acids. Unmatched junction bases numbered 13, after V lost 4 bases and J lost 1 base. The germline V gene encodes CDR1 SGHRS and CDR2 YFSETQ. The chain's CDR3 is CASSKEFIQGAGTDTQYF. CDR3 nucleotides: TGCGCCAGCAGCAAGGAATTCATACAGGGGGCGGGCACAGATACGCAGTATTTT. Drawing the rest from reference TRBV5-1 and TRBJ2-3, the complete variable domain is KAGVTQTPRYLIKTRGQQVTLSCSPISGHRSVSWYQQTPGQGLQFLFEYFSETQRNKGNFPGRFSGRQFSNSRSEMNVSTLELGDSALYLCASSKEFIQGAGTDTQYFGPGTRLTVL.

The genes are TRBV9 and TRBJ2-6; 9 nucleotides align to TRBD1. This CDR3 contains 19 residues. V was clipped by 0 bases and J by 0 bases; unmatched bases: 7. The germline V gene has CDR1 SGDLS and CDR2 YYNGEE. Here the CDR3 DNA reads TGTGCCAGCAGCGTAGCCCGGACAGGGGCCAGCTCTGGGGCCAACGTCCTGACTTTC. This sequence encodes CASSVARTGASSGANVLTF.